One T cell receptor (beta chain) is described in this entry. As yet, its antigen is unknown. The ends were cut back, 8 bases at V and 2 bases at J, with 17 bases in the middle. The CDR3 totals 15 residues. Germline V lookup: CDR1 SGDLS, CDR2 YYNGEE. Per donor, a minimum of one pre-ART and a minimum of two post-ART PBMC samples were available. Before DNA extraction, 1-10 million cryopreserved PBMC were held in the samples. This record comes from a study of long-term antiretroviral therapy in people with HIV. Study-level findings and limits: The range of CDR3 lengths in HIV repertoires proved narrower than that found in controls. Participants lacked recorded data on ART adherence, viral resistance or therapy changes.

Investigators performed immunoSEQ version v3.0 at survey level. Using immunoSEQ multiplex PCR, the repertoire was profiled, and TCRdb retains in-frame clones only, with some absent. The sample comprises 30,000 to 35,000 clones, around 97% of which are singletons, and approximately 2.9% rests with the top ten. The chain has TRBV9 and TRBJ1-5; D is unresolved. Sample: unsorted PBMCs, taken 6.9 years after starting antiretroviral therapy. This receptor was obtained from a man aged 25-40 years with HIV. In DNA form, the CDR3 reads TGTGCCAGTGGGTGGAGGGCAGCACGCAATCAGCCCCAGCATTTT. Translating gives CASGWRAARNQPQHF.